A single sample gave rise to the 13 T cell receptor beta chains below, sequenced in a study of response to subunit inactivated influenza vaccine listed by TCRdb under 2018. The method was RT-PCR. Instrument used: Illumina HiSeq 2500. TCRdb reprocessed the public reads (quality trimming at Q25 with fastp, clone calling with MiXCR) and kept in-frame beta chains. Rows merge per CDR3 protein into single entries with the most common DNA and genes. Recorded for this sample are about 500,000 distinct CDR3 sequences; around 7.9% of them occurred a single time. Of the sample, approximately 14% falls within the top ten clones. This sample comprised PBMCs from blood, obtained around 2 years after vaccination. The receptors here all came from a man aged 50-75 years who received an inactivated influenza vaccine. Donor details come from another sample of the same person, matched by shared clones.

By frequency in the sample, this clonotype is medium-sized. This chain connects TRBV4-3 to TRBJ2-3, with 8 bases aligning to TRBD2. CDR1 and CDR2 (germline): LGHNA, YSLEER. CDR3 length: 19 amino acids. Unmatched junction bases numbered 19, after V lost 2 bases and J lost 6 bases. The CDR3 DNA sequence: TGCGCCAGCAGCCAACCGAATGCCCACGAGCGGGGGCCTGGGGATACGCAGTATTTT. Its translation: CASSQPNAHERGPGDTQYF.

The chain combines TRBV10-3 with TRBJ2-1; 11 bases fit TRBD2. V was clipped by 6 bases and J by 9 bases; unmatched bases: 13. The germline CDR1 and CDR2 sequences are ENHRY and SYGVKD. The length of the CDR3 is 16 residues. CDR3 amino acids: CAIRSTSGGGQGEQFF. The CDR3 DNA sequence: TGTGCCATCAGGTCAACTAGCGGGGGCGGTCAAGGTGAGCAGTTCTTC.

The chain combines TRBV10-3 with TRBJ2-7; TRBD1 aligns across 9 bases. Trimming took 7 bases from V and 3 from J; bases not matched to a gene: 4. From germline, CDR1 is ENHRY and CDR2 SYGVKD. CDR3 length: 13 residues. The CDR3 region has the DNA TGTGCCATCACGGACAGGGGCCTCTACGAGCAGTACTTC. Amino acids: CAITDRGLYEQYF.

This clonotype showed up just a few times. The chain links TRBV6-1 to TRBJ2-7; TRBD2 matches at 7 bases. V dropped 6 bases and J dropped 2; count of bases not matched to a gene: 10. The CDR3 contains 15 residues. The V gene's germline CDR1 is MNHNS and CDR2 SASEGT. The chain's CDR3 is CASSPDPGRTYEQYF. The CDR3, as DNA: TGTGCCAGCAGCCCGGACCCCGGGAGGACCTACGAGCAGTACTTC.

This chain links TRBV15 with TRBJ1-3; no reliable D call. This CDR3 has 12 amino acids. The germline V gene has CDR1 LNHNV and CDR2 YYDKDF (reference sequence). Between the trimmed V and J ends, which lost 0 bases and 8 bases, there was a span of 5 bases. CDR3 residues: CATSREGYTIYF. DNA for the CDR3: TGTGCCACCAGCAGAGAAGGGTACACCATATATTTT.

V gene TRBV20-1 combines with J gene TRBJ1-2; the D gene is possibly TRBD1 (5 bases). V lost 3 bases, J lost 3 bases, and 17 bases lay in between. This CDR3 has 15 amino acids. Germline values: CDR1 DFQATT, CDR2 SNEGSKA (reference sequence). CDR3 protein: CSARIRTQGHYGYTF. In nucleotides, the CDR3 is TGCAGTGCTAGGATACGAACTCAGGGACACTATGGCTACACCTTC.

This clonotype was observed many times. This chain uses TRBV9 with TRBJ1-4; 9 bases align to TRBD1. CDR3 length equals 16 residues. Germline V gene data show CDR1 as SGDLS and CDR2 as YYNGEE. Trimming cost V 3 bases and J 1 base; bases outside gene matches: 4. DNA of the CDR3: TGTGCCAGCAGCGCCGGGACAGGGAGAACTAATGAAAAACTGTTTTTT. Translation: CASSAGTGRTNEKLFF.

This clonotype was seen repeatedly, ten times or more. V is TRBV10-3 and J is TRBJ2-2, with no clear D. Deletions cut 7 bases from V and 1 base from J, with 10 bases between. The CDR3 has 14 residues. Germline values: CDR1 ENHRY, CDR2 SYGVKD. The CDR3: CAINVAGNTGELFF. CDR3 DNA: TGTGCCATCAATGTAGCAGGGAACACCGGGGAGCTGTTTTTT.

This chain uses TRBV12-3 or TRBV12-4 with TRBJ1-1; D is undetermined. With 1 base removed from V and 1 base from J, the gap between germline ends came to 13 bases. CDR3 length equals 16 residues. Here the CDR3 reads CASSLGRVVKNTEAFF. The CDR3 DNA is TGTGCCAGCAGTTTAGGCCGGGTTGTTAAGAACACTGAAGCTTTCTTT.

The V gene is TRBV20-1, the J gene TRBJ2-1; D is undetermined. The germline CDR1 and CDR2 sequences are DFQATT and SNEGSKA (reference sequence). The ends were cut back, 2 bases at V and 5 bases at J, with 4 bases in the middle. The CDR3 covers 11 residues. The CDR3 sequence is CSARNNNEQFF. DNA of the CDR3: TGCAGTGCTAGAAATAACAATGAGCAGTTCTTC.

This chain joins TRBV24-1 and TRBJ2-3, with 8 bases lining up with TRBD1. Germline V gives CDR1 KGHDR, CDR2 SFDVKD. V gave up 1 base and J gave up 6 bases; unmatched junction bases: 2. The CDR3 sequence is 14 residues long. In nucleotides, the CDR3 is TGTGCCACCAGTGATTTCACAGGGGGTGATACGCAGTATTTT. Its protein is CATSDFTGGDTQYF.

This clonotype was seen at least ten times. The V gene is TRBV28, the J gene TRBJ2-7; TRBD1 aligns across 9 bases. After removal of 5 bases from V and 4 bases from J, the junction contained 9 bases not matched to a gene. Germline V CDR1 and CDR2: MDHEN, SYDVKM. CDR3 size: 15 residues. CDR3 sequence: CASSHTGGTHYEQYF. The CDR3 DNA reads TGTGCCAGCAGTCATACAGGGGGCACTCATTACGAGCAGTACTTC.

This clonotype was observed a handful of times. This sequence joins TRBV5-1 and TRBJ1-1; 7 bases fit TRBD1. This CDR3 region has 14 residues. The germline V gene has CDR1 SGHRS and CDR2 YFSETQ. V lost 4 bases, J lost 7 bases, and 10 bases stayed unmatched. Written as DNA, the CDR3 is TGCGCCAGCAGCACAGGGGTTGGGATAGATGAAGCTTTCTTT. It encodes CASSTGVGIDEAFF.